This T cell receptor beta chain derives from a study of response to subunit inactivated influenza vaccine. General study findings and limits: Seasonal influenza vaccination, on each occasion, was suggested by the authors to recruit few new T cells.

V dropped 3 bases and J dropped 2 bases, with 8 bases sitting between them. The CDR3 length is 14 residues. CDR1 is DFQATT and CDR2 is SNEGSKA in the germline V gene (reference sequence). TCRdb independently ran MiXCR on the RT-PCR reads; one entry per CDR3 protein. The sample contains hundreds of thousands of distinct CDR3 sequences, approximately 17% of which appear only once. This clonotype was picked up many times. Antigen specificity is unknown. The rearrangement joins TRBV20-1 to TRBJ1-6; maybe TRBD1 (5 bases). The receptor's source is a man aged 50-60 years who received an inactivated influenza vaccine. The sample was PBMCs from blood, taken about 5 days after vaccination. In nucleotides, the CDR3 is TGCAGTGCTAGCGACAGTACCTATAATTCACCCCTCCACTTT. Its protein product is CSASDSTYNSPLHF.